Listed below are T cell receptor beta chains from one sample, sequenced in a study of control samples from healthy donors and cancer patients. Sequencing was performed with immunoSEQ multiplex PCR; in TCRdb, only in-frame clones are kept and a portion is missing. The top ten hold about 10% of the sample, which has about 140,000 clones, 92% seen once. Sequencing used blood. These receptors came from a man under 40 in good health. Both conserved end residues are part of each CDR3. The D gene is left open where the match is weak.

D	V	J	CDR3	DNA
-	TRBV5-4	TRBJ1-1	CASSRGDTEAFF	TGTGCCAGCAGCCGGGGGGACACTGAAGCTTTCTTT
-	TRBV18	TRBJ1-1	CASSPLELTSAFF	TGTGCCAGCTCACCACTCGAGCTCACATCGGCTTTCTTT
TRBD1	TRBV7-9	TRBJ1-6	CASSLVGQGNSPLHF	TGTGCCAGCAGCCTAGTGGGACAGGGGAATTCACCCCTCCACTTT
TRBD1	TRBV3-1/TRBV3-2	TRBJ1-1	CASSQTGAMNTEAFF	TGTGCCAGCAGCCAGACAGGGGCTATGAACACTGAAGCTTTCTTT
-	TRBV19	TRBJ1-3	CATSFSSGNTIYF	TGTGCCACCTCGTTTAGCTCTGGAAACACCATATATTTT
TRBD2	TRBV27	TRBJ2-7	CASSPGRGWYEQYF	TGTGCCAGCAGTCCAGGGCGGGGGTGGTACGAGCAGTACTTC
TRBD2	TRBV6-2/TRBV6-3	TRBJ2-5	CASSDPSGRFQETQYF	TGTGCCAGCAGCGACCCTAGCGGGAGATTCCAAGAGACCCAGTACTTC
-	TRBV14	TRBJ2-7	CASSHLQGTFYEQYF	TGTGCCAGCAGCCACCTTCAAGGTACCTTCTACGAGCAGTACTTC
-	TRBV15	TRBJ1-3	CATSRDYAVGNTIYF	TGTGCCACCAGCAGAGATTACGCAGTCGGGAACACCATATATTTT
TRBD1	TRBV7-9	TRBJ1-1	CASSLGTGKGDTEAFF	TGTGCCAGCAGCCTCGGGACAGGGAAGGGGGACACTGAAGCTTTCTTT
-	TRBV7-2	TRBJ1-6	CASSFGGSYNSPLHF	TGTGCCAGCAGCTTTGGGGGGTCCTATAATTCACCCCTCCACTTT
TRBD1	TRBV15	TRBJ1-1	CATSRVRGRKNTEAFF	TGTGCCACCAGCAGAGTTAGGGGGCGGAAGAACACTGAAGCTTTCTTT
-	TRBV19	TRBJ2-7	CASSAMGSEQYF	TGTGCCAGTAGTGCTATGGGTAGCGAGCAGTACTTC